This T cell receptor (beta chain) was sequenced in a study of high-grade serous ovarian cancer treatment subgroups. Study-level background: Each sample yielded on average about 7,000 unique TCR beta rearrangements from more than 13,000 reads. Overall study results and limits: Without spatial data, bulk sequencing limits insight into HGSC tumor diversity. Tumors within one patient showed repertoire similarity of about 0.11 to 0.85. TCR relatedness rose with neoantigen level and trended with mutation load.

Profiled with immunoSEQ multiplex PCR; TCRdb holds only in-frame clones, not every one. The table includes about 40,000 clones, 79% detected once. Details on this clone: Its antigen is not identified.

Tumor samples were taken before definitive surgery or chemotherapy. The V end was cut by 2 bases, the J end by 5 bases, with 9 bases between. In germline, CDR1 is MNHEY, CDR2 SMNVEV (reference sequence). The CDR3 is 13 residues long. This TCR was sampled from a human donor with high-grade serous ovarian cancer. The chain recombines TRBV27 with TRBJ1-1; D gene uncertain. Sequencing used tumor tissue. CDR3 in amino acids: CASSLEERTEAFF. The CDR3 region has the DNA TGTGCCAGCAGTTTAGAGGAAAGGACTGAAGCTTTCTTT.